This T cell receptor (beta chain) was observed in a study of cytomegalovirus exposure and HLA in healthy donors. Comment on this clone: What it recognizes is unknown.

Study findings and constraints: TCR beta chain V- and J-gene trimming was linked, in a later analysis, to a missense variant in DCLRE1C. Confirmation was obtained in vitro that a few CMV-associated chains are specific for CMV antigens. A later analysis reportedly found that, within productive TCRs, an Asian-associated ancestry cluster had fewer N-insertions than the mean observed across the approximately 700 donors. A later analysis found most CMV-associated TCR beta chains apparently HLA-restricted.

The primer mix had 60 Vbeta and 13 Jbeta primers. TCRdb's copy holds only in-frame clones and misses some; the assay was immunoSEQ multiplex PCR. The table records around 130,000 clones, 80% to 90% of them present only once. The V and J ends lost 4 bases and 0 bases, in that order; junction bases with no gene match: 4. CDR1 is MNHEY, CDR2 SMNVEV, per germline (reference sequence). This CDR3 contains 15 residues. The sequence was collected from a woman aged 18-35 years in good health and CMV-seropositive. The sequenced material came from PBMCs. The chain couples TRBV27 to TRBJ2-7, with 9 positions matching TRBD2. CDR3 in amino acids: CASSSKRGVSYEQYF. DNA of the CDR3: TGTGCCAGCAGTTCAAAGCGGGGGGTCTCCTACGAGCAGTACTTC.